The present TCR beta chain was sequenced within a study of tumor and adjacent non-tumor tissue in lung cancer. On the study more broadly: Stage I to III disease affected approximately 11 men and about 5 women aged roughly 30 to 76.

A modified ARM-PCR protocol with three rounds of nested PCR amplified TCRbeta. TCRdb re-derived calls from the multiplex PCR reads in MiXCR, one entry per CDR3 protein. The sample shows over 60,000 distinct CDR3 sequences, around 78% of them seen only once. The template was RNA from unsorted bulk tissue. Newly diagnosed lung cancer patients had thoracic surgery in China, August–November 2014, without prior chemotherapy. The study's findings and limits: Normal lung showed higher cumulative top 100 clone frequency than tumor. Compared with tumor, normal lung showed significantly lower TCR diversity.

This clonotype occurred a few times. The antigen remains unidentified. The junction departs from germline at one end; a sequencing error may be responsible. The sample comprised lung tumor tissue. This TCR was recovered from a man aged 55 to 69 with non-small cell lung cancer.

The CDR3 here is CASSHREGDNSPLHF. CDR3 nucleotide sequence: TGTGCAAGCAGTCATCGGGAAGGCGATAATTCACCCCTCCACTTT. The V and J genes are TRBV6-2 or TRBV6-3 and TRBJ1-6; no definite D call. Germline CDR1 is MNHEY and CDR2 is SVGEGT. CDR3 length: 15 amino acids.